Here is one T cell receptor beta chain with its context. Other nucleotide sequences from this sample produce the same CDR3. CDR1 is MGHRA and CDR2 is YSYEKL in the germline V gene. The CDR3 is made up of 12 amino acids. V was pared by 1 base and J by 8 bases, with 6 bases between. Sequencing was performed with immunoSEQ multiplex PCR; in TCRdb, only in-frame clones are kept and a portion is missing. The table records about 170,000 clones, 70% to 85% of them present only once. This entry is derived from a study of blood T cell repertoires in COVID-19. This clonotype was sampled from a man aged 55 to 70 who had recovered from COVID-19. The chain has TRBV4-1 and TRBJ1-5; D is ambiguous. The source material was peripheral blood. CDR3 coding DNA: TGCGCCAGCAGCCAAGGTGGAGAGCCCCAGCATTTT. Protein product: CASSQGGEPQHF.